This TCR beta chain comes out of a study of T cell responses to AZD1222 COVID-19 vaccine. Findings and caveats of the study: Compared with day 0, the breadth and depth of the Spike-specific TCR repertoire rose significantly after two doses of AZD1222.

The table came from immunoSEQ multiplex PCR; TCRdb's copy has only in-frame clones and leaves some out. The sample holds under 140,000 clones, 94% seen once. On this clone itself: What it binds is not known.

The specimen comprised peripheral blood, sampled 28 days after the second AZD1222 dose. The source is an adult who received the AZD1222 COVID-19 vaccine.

The CDR3 DNA is TGTGCCAGCAGTTCCGGGACAACAGGGAGTAACTATGGCTACACCTTC. Protein product: CASSSGTTGSNYGYTF. The V gene is TRBV28, the J gene TRBJ1-2; the D gene is possibly TRBD1 (6 bases). The CDR3 is made up of 16 amino acids. In germline, CDR1 is MDHEN, CDR2 SYDVKM. Trimming took 4 bases from V and 1 from J, leaving 16 bases between them.